This T cell receptor beta chain was sequenced in a study of blood T cell repertoires in COVID-19. Study information: Sites in the United States, Italy and Spain provided acute and convalescent COVID-19 samples. Sources were T cells, B-cell-depleted T cells, or PBMCs; the material itself was cDNA or gDNA.

The CDR3 runs to 15 residues. CDR1 is SGHKS and CDR2 is YYEKEE in the germline V gene (reference sequence). V was clipped by 5 bases and J by 2 bases; unmatched bases: 9. Original methodology: The authors estimated nucleated cell counts from reference gene primer amplification. TCRdb's copy holds only in-frame clones and misses some; the assay was immunoSEQ multiplex PCR. That table supplies the V and J calls and clone size; D and trimming were determined from the DNA. Found here are 200,000 to 250,000 clones, around 90% of them singletons; the top ten hold around 6.5%. The sample comprised peripheral blood. The V and J genes are TRBV5-5 and TRBJ1-2; 7 nucleotides align to TRBD1. The TCR comes from a man between 60 and 75 years old who had recovered from COVID-19. The CDR3 sequence: CASRTGTAPNYGYTF. The CDR3 DNA is TGTGCCAGCAGAACCGGGACAGCTCCAAACTATGGCTACACCTTC.